One sample yielded the 21 T cell receptor beta chains listed below, sequenced in a study of read filtering for tumor transcriptome and immune sequencing. From 300 to 450 ng of RNA, a library with molecular barcoded alpha/delta and beta/gamma adaptors was made. TCRdb reprocessed the reads with MiXCR, giving one entry per CDR3 protein. The profile shows over 25,000 distinct CDR3 sequences, under 15% of them singletons. Sequenced input: a population of CD138-negative cells sorted from bone marrow. These receptors were taken from a donor aged 40 or over with multiple myeloma.

This clonotype showed up many times. A read error may explain this, as a much larger clone is one base away. Here the CDR3 omits its conserved ending phenylalanine or tryptophan, so a read error is the likely source. The J gene is TRBJ2-1, the V gene TRBV5-1, with a weak D call TRBD1 (5 bases). The CDR3 has 15 residues. V was trimmed by 2 bases and J by 2 bases, leaving 11 bases between them. CDR1 is SGHRS and CDR2 is YFSETQ in the germline V gene. This CDR3 reads CASSLRGVTYNEQFS. For the CDR3, the DNA is TGCGCCAGCAGCTTAAGGGGCGTTACCTACAATGAGCAGTTCTCC.

This clonotype was recorded many times. This rearrangement joins TRBV29-1 to TRBJ1-5, with 10 bases identical to TRBD1. V dropped 5 bases and J dropped 6; count of bases not matched to a gene: 7. The V gene's germline CDR1 is SQVTM and CDR2 ANQGSEA. This CDR3 is 14 amino acids long. CDR3 bases: TGCAGCGTTAAGACAGGGGGCGCGGGTCAGCCCCAGCATTTT. It specifies CSVKTGGAGQPQHF.

Concerning this clonotype itself: A read error may be the cause here, since a much bigger clone is one base away. The gene calls are TRBV4-1 and TRBJ2-6; 12 positions match TRBD2. CDR3 size: 18 residues. After removal of 8 bases from V and 1 base from J, the junction contained 9 bases not matched to a gene. Germline V gene data show CDR1 as MGHRA and CDR2 as YSYEKL. CDR3 amino acids: CASGRETSGSSGANVLTF. The CDR3 DNA is TGCGCCAGCGGCCGAGAGACTAGCGGGAGTTCTGGGGCCAACGTCCTGACTTTC.

This clonotype was seen many times. The chain couples TRBV29-1 to TRBJ2-2; 9 nucleotides align to TRBD1. The CDR3 spans 14 residues. Trimming removed 4 bases from V and 9 bases from J; junction bases left unmatched: 9. Germline V gene lookup returns CDR1 SQVTM and CDR2 ANQGSEA. The CDR3 here is CSVADRGGSRELFF. In DNA form, the CDR3 reads TGCAGCGTTGCTGACAGGGGGGGAAGCCGGGAGCTGTTTTTT.

The chain links TRBV5-1 to TRBJ1-1, with 9 nucleotides matching TRBD1. The trim removed 4 bases at V and 7 bases at J, leaving 11 bases unmatched. Germline V gene sequence: CDR1 SGHRS, CDR2 YFSETQ. The CDR3 has 15 residues. CDR3 sequence (DNA): TGCGCCAGCAGCCCCTCTCCGGGACAGGGAGATGAAGCTTTCTTT. Translation gives CASSPSPGQGDEAFF.

This clonotype was recorded at least ten times. The J gene is TRBJ1-1, the V gene TRBV6-2 or TRBV6-3, with a possible D match to TRBD1 (5 bases). The V end lost 4 bases, the J end lost 0 bases, and 15 bases lay between the germline ends. CDR3 size: 16 residues. Germline assignment: CDR1 MNHEY and CDR2 SVGEGT. The CDR3 bases are TGTGCCAGCAGTTCTAGAGGTGGGGCGGTGAACACTGAAGCTTTCTTT. Translated, it gives CASSSRGGAVNTEAFF.

This chain joins TRBV20-1 and TRBJ2-5; possibly TRBD2 for D (6 bases). Between the trimmed V and J ends, which lost 1 base and 4 bases, there was a span of 13 bases. This CDR3 region has 14 residues. Germline V CDR1 and CDR2: DFQATT, SNEGSKA (reference sequence). The CDR3 sequence: CSARGYPAGETQYF. CDR3 nucleotide sequence: TGCAGTGCTAGAGGGTACCCAGCGGGAGAGACCCAGTACTTC.

The rearrangement joins TRBV21-1 to TRBJ2-4; TRBD1 is the table's D call and was not checked against the DNA. TRBV21-1 is an annotated pseudogene. The CDR3 is 18 amino acids. The DNA of the CDR3 is TGTGCCAGCAGCAAAGTTTCGGACACTACCTTAGCCAAAAACATTCAGTACTTC. It codes for CASSKVSDTTLAKNIQYF.

This clonotype was counted ten times or more. V is TRBV20-1 and J is TRBJ2-7, with 8 bases identical to TRBD2. In germline, CDR1 is DFQATT, CDR2 SNEGSKA (reference sequence). This CDR3 is 14 amino acids long. Unmatched junction bases numbered 6, after V lost 0 bases and J lost 5 bases. The CDR3 sequence is CSARDSAGVDEQYF. CDR3 nucleotides: TGCAGTGCTAGAGACTCAGCGGGAGTCGACGAGCAGTACTTC.

This clonotype was recorded a few times. A much bigger clone sits one base away, suggesting this may be a read error. This chain connects TRBV6-2 or TRBV6-3 to TRBJ2-6; D is possibly TRBD1 (7 bases). Per the germline V gene, CDR1 is MNHEY and CDR2 is SVGEGT. The CDR3 spans 15 residues. For the CDR3, the DNA is TGTGCCAGCGGTTACGACAGGGACTGGGCCAACGTCCTGACTTTC. Its translation is CASGYDRDWANVLTF.

At least ten counts were recorded for this clonotype. This sequence joins TRBV7-6 and TRBJ2-1; D may be TRBD1 (6 bases). The length of the CDR3 is 16 residues. With 2 bases removed from V and 8 bases from J, the gap between germline ends came to 19 bases. The germline CDR1 and CDR2 sequences are SGHVS and FNYEAQ. The CDR3 nucleotides read TGTGCCAGCAGCTTACAACCCCGGGTCCAGGGGCATGAGCAGTTCTTC. Translation: CASSLQPRVQGHEQFF.

In this sample, this clonotype turned up a few times. This may stem from a read error, because a much larger clone lies one nucleotide away. The chain couples TRBV20-1 to TRBJ1-2; D is uncertain. The V gene's germline CDR1 is DFQATT and CDR2 SNEGSKA (reference sequence). This CDR3 contains 11 residues. CDR3 in amino acids: CSAREGPGYIF. CDR3 nucleotide sequence: TGCAGTGCTAGAGAAGGACCTGGCTACATCTTC.

This clonotype appeared many times. The genes are TRBV28 and TRBJ1-2; D remains ambiguous. Germline CDR1 MDHEN, CDR2 SYDVKM. There are 13 residues in the CDR3. V shed 3 bases and J shed 6 bases, with 11 bases lying between them. The CDR3, as DNA: TGTGCCAGCAGTTTTGGACCCAGTGATGGCTACACCTTC. Translating gives CASSFGPSDGYTF.

Details on this clonotype: A junction boundary mismatches the germline segment, possibly from a read error. The chain links TRBV19 to TRBJ1-4; D ambiguous. This CDR3 is 15 amino acids long. Germline assignment: CDR1 LNHDA and CDR2 SQIVND (reference sequence). In nucleotides, the CDR3 is TGTGCCGGTAGTCCCGGAGTATCAACTAATGAAAAACTGTTTTTT. It is translated as CAGSPGVSTNEKLFF.

This clonotype was seen repeatedly, ten times or more. The chain has TRBV29-1 and TRBJ2-3; the match to TRBD2 covers 7 bases. The CDR3 totals 15 residues. The ends lost 4 bases at V and 4 bases at J; junction bases unmatched: 11. CDR1 and CDR2 from the germline V gene are SQVTM and ANQGSEA. CDR3 in amino acids: CSVAPAGSSPDTQYF. The CDR3 DNA reads TGCAGCGTTGCCCCAGCGGGATCATCCCCAGATACGCAGTATTTT.

In its sample, this clonotype was seen a few times. The J gene is TRBJ2-5, the V gene TRBV30; perhaps TRBD1 as D (5 bases). Trimming left V 1 base short and J 2 bases short, with 11 bases between. The CDR3 has 14 amino acids. The V gene's germline CDR1 is GTSNPN and CDR2 SVGIG (reference sequence). The CDR3 here is CAWSGGRSQETQYF. CDR3 nucleotide sequence: TGTGCCTGGAGTGGGGGCAGAAGTCAAGAGACCCAGTACTTC.

In its sample, this clonotype was seen many times. The chain combines TRBV20-1 with TRBJ1-4; D is uncertain. Germline values: CDR1 DFQATT, CDR2 SNEGSKA (reference sequence). With 6 bases removed from V and 11 bases from J, the gap between germline ends came to 25 bases. CDR3 length: 15 residues. In nucleotides, the CDR3 is TGCAGTGCCCCCGTAGCGGCCGGGTCCCGAAAGAAACTGTTTTTT. This translates into CSAPVAAGSRKKLFF.

Regarding this clonotype: A clone one base away is much larger, so this may be a read error. V and J are TRBV28 and TRBJ2-7; TRBD1 might be the D (5 bases). This CDR3 is 14 amino acids long. Per germline, CDR1 MDHEN and CDR2 SYDVKM. This chain's CDR3 is CAGSFPTVTYEQYF. The CDR3, as DNA: TGTGCCGGCAGTTTCCCGACAGTAACCTACGAGCAGTACTTC.

This clonotype turned up a few times. The chain carries TRBV5-1 and TRBJ2-7, with 11 bases matching TRBD1. Per the germline V gene, CDR1 is SGHRS and CDR2 is YFSETQ. V gave up 2 bases and J gave up 7 bases; unmatched junction bases: 5. The CDR3 is 14 residues long. As DNA, the CDR3 is TGCGCCAGCAGCTTTGGACAGGGGGCCGGGGAGCAGTACTTC. Amino acid sequence: CASSFGQGAGEQYF.

This clonotype was recorded at least ten times. V and J are TRBV10-3 and TRBJ2-1; 7 nucleotides line up with TRBD2. Germline V gene lookup returns CDR1 ENHRY and CDR2 SYGVKD. V shed 2 bases, J shed 5 bases, and the junction held 0 bases outside the gene matches. The length of the CDR3 is 13 residues. The CDR3 is CAISEAGDNEQFF. The CDR3 DNA reads as TGTGCCATCAGTGAGGCGGGGGACAATGAGCAGTTCTTC.

This clonotype was observed a few times. The chain carries TRBV10-2 and TRBJ2-3; 11 bases align to TRBD1. Trimming took 10 bases from V and 2 from J; bases not matched to a gene: 5. Germline CDR1 and CDR2: WSHSY and SAAADI. The CDR3 consists of 14 residues. Written as DNA, the CDR3 is TGCGCCATCCGGGACAGGGGGGACACAGATACGCAGTATTTT. Translating it yields CAIRDRGDTDTQYF.